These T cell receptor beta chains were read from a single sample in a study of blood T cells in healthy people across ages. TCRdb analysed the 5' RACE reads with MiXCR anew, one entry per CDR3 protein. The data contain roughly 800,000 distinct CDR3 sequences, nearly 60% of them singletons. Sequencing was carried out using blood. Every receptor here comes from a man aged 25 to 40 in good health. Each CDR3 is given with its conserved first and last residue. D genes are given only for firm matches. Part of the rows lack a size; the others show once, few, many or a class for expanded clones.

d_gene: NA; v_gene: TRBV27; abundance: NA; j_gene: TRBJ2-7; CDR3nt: TGTGCCAGCAGTTTGGTACAGGGTGTAGCCGAGCAGTACTTC; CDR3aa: CASSLVQGVAEQYF
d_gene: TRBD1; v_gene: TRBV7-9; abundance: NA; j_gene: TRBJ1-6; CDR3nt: TGTGCCTCCAAGGGTGGGCAGGGGGCGGATTCACCCCTCCACTTT; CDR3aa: CASKGGQGADSPLHF
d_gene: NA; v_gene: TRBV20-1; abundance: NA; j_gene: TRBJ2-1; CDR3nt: TGCAGTGCTCCGAGGCCCAAGGTCAATGAGCAGTTCTTC; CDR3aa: CSAPRPKVNEQFF
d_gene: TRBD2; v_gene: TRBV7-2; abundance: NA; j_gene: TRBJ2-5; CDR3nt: TGTGCCAGCAGCTTAGCCCTTAGCGGGAACCAAGAGACCCAGTACTTC; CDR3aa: CASSLALSGNQETQYF
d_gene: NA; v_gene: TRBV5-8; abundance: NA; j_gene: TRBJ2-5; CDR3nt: TGTGCCAGCGACTTCAGGGGGAGGGAAGAGACCCAGTACTTC; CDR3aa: CASDFRGREETQYF
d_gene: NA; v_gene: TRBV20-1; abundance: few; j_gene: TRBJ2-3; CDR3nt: TGCAGTGCTAGAGGACCGACCGCGGATACGCAGTATTTT; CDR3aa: CSARGPTADTQYF
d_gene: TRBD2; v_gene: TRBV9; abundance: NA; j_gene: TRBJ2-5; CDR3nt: TGTGCCAGCAGCGTAGGGGCTAGCGGGGGGGCCTGGGAGACCCAGTACTTC; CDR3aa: CASSVGASGGAWETQYF
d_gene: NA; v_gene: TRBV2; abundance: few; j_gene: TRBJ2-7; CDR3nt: TGTGCCAGCAGCCAAAGGTTGGGACTGCTCTACGAGCAGTACTTC; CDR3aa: CASSQRLGLLYEQYF
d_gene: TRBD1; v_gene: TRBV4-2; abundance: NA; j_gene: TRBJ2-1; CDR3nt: TGTGCCAGCAGCCTGACCTTACCGGGACAGGGGAGGAATGAGCAGTTCTTC; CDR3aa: CASSLTLPGQGRNEQFF
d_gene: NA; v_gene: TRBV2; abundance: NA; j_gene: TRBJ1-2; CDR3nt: TGTGCCAGCAGTGAAAGATCGGACACAAGCTACACCTTC; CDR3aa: CASSERSDTSYTF